This T cell receptor beta chain was sequenced for a study of T cell changes during pregnancy in multiple sclerosis. TCRdb's table, derived via immunoSEQ multiplex PCR, lists solely in-frame clones and lacks some. Among approximately 83,000 clones listed, about 94% were seen once. On this clone itself: Its ends do not fully match the called genes, so a read error is possible.

CDR1 and CDR2 from the germline V gene are SSHAT and FNYEAQ (reference sequence). This CDR3 region has 17 residues. The receptor's source is a female donor with multiple sclerosis, enrolled in a pregnancy study. The starting material was peripheral blood, obtained in the third trimester of pregnancy. The genes are TRBV7-7 and TRBJ2-2; TRBD2 aligns across 9 bases. This CDR3 reads CASSKGREGRGTGELFF. CDR3 coding DNA: TGTGCTAGCAGCAAAGGGCGGGAGGGCCGAGGCACCGGGGAGCTGTTTTTT. Complete variable domain (other parts from reference TRBV7-7 and TRBJ2-2): GAGVSQSPRYKVTKRGQDVTLRCDPISSHATLYWYQQALGQGPEFLTYFNYEAQPDKSGLPSDRFSAERPEGSISTLTIQRTEQRDSAMYRCASSKGREGRGTGELFFGEGSRLTVL.